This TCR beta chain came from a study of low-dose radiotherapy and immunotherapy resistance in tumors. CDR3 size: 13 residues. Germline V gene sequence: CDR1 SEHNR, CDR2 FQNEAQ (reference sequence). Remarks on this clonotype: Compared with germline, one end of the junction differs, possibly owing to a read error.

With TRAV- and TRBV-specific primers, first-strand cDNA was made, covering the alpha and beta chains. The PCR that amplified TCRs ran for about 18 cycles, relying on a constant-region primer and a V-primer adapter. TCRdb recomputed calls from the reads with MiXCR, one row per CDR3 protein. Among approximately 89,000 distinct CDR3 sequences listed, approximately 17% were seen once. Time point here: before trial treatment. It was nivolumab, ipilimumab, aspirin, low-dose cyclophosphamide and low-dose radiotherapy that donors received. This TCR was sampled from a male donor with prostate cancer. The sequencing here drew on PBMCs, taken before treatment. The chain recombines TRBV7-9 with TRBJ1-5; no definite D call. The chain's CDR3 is CASGLSGFQPQHF. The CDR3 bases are TGTGCCAGCGGCTTATCCGGGTTTCAGCCCCAGCATTTT.